The subject of this entry is one T cell receptor beta chain. The data belong to a study of blood T cell repertoires in COVID-19. Germline lookup yields CDR1 SGHDN and CDR2 FVKESK. This CDR3 is 18 amino acids long. Trimming at V came to 4 bases and at J to 0 bases, leaving 8 bases not matched to a gene. Assignment of participants to cohorts was predicated upon participant-reported clinical history. Using immunoSEQ multiplex PCR, the repertoire was profiled, and TCRdb retains in-frame clones only, with some absent. The profile shows 300,000 to 350,000 clones, around 91% of them singletons. Input material: PBMCs or T cells enriched from blood (not recorded which). The clonotype originates from a woman between 18 and 29 years old with acute COVID-19. V and J are TRBV14 and TRBJ2-6; 8 nucleotides agree with TRBD1. CDR3 nucleotide sequence: TGTGCCAGCAGCCGCTTAGGACAGGGCTCCTCTGGGGCCAACGTCCTGACTTTC. Its protein is CASSRLGQGSSGANVLTF.